This TCR beta chain was captured in a study of shared clonotypes between healthy human individuals. General observations from the study: It was the non-shared clonotypes that had lower generation probabilities than clonotypes shared by all four donors.

V lost 9 bases and J lost 2; bases outside the gene matches: 4. The CDR3 consists of 12 residues. The germline gives CDR1 LNHDA, CDR2 SQIVND (reference sequence). Only in-frame clones appear in the TCRdb table, and some are missing; sequencing was by immunoSEQ multiplex PCR. Counted here are under 600,000 clones, about 96% occurring once; the ten biggest clones make up about 0.06%. This clone was seen once. Its antigen is unidentified. V gene TRBV19 combines with J gene TRBJ2-7; TRBD1 matches at 7 bases. This receptor was identified in a woman in her thirties in good health. The specimen was naive CD4+ T cells sorted from blood. Regarding subset: CD45RA+ positively selected. The CDR3 here is CARTGEPYEQYF. The DNA for the CDR3 is TGTGCCAGAACAGGGGAACCCTACGAGCAGTACTTC.